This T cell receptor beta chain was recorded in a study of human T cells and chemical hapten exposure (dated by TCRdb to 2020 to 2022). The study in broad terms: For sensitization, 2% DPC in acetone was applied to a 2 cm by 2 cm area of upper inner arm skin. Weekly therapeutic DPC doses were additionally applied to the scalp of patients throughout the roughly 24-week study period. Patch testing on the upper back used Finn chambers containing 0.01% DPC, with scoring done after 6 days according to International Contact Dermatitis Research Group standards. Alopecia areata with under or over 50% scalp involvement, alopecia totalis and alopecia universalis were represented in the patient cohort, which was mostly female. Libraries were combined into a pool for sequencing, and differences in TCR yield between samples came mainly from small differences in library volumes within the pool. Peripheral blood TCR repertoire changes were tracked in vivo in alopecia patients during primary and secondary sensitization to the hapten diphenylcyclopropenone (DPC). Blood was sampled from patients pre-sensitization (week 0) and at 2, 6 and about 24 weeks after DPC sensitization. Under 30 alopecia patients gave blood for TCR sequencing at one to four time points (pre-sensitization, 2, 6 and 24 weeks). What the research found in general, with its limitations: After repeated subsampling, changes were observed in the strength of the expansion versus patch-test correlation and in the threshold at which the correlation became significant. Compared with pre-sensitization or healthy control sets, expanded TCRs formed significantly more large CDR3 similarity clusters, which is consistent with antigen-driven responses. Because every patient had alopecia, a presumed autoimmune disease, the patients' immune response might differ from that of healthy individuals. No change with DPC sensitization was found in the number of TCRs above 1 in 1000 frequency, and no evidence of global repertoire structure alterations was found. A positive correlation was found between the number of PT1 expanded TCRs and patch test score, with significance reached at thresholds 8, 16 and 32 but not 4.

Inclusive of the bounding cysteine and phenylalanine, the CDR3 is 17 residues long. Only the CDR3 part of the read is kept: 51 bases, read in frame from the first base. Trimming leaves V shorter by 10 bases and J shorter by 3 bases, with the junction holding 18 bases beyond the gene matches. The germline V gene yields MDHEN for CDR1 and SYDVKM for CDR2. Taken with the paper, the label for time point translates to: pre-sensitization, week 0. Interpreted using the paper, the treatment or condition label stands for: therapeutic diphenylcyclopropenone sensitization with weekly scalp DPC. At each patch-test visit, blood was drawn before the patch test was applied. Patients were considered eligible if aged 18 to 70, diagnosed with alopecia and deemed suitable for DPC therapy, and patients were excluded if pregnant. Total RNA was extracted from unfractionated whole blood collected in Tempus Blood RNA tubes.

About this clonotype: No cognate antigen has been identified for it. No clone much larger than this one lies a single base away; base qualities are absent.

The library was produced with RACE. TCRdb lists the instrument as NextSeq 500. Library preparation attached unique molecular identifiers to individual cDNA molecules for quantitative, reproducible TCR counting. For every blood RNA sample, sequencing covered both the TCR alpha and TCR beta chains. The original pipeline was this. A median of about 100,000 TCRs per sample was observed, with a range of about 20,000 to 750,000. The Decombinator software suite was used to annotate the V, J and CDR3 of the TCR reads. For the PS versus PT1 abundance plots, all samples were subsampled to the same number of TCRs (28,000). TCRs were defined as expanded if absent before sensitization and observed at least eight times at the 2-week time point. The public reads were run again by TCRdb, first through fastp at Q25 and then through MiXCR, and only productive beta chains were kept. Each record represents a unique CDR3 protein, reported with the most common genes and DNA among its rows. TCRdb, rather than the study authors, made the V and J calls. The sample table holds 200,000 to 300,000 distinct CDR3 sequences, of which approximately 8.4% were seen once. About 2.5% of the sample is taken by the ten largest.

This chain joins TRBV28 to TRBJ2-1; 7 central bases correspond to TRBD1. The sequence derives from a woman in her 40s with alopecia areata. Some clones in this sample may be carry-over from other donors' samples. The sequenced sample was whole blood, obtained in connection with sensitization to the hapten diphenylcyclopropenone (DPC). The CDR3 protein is CATSGQETPRHYNEQFF. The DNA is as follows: TGTGCCACGTCCGGACAGGAAACACCAAGGCACTACAATGAGCAGTTCTTC.